This note documents a single T cell receptor beta chain sequence. This specimen belongs to a study of T cells after posttransplantation cyclophosphamide. Method: immunoSEQ multiplex PCR; TCRdb's copy keeps in-frame clones and lacks some. Here the sample spans some 53,000 clones, about 86% being singletons. Trimming cost V 0 bases and J 9 bases; bases outside gene matches: 6. The CDR3 is 15 residues long. CDR1 and CDR2 (germline): SGHRS, YFSETQ. The clonotype originates from a man under 40 with a blood cancer, CMV-positive, and with a related stem cell donor. V usage is TRBV5-1 and J usage is TRBJ2-1; TRBD2 agrees at 10 bases. The material sequenced was PBMCs. The CDR3 loop reads CASSLGRAGGIEQFF. CDR3 coding DNA: TGCGCCAGCAGCTTGGGTCGAGCGGGAGGGATTGAGCAGTTCTTC.